What follows is one TCR beta chain and its context. The target antigen is unknown. TCRdb re-analysed the 5' RACE reads in MiXCR, keeping a single row per CDR3 protein. The data show around 320,000 distinct CDR3 sequences, with approximately 15% seen just once and 21% held by the top ten. This specimen belongs to a study of T-cell memory formation after mild COVID-19. Whole-study findings and limits: Later expanders leaned CD4+, whereas day 15 to 85 contracting clones were balanced CD4/CD8. SARS-CoV-2 specificity was not confirmed for second-wave clones peaking on day 37.

Looked up from germline, CDR1 is SGHRS and CDR2 is YFSETQ. After removal of 3 bases from V and 4 bases from J, the junction contained 6 bases not matched to a gene. The CDR3 totals 15 residues. The chain joins TRBV5-1 to TRBJ2-2, with 7 positions matching TRBD1. The specimen sequenced was PBMCs or a T cell subset sorted from them (not recorded which). This TCR was sampled from a man between 18 and 35 years old who had mild COVID-19 (a few samples of this study predate the infection). Cell type and time point are not known. CDR3 bases: TGCGCCAGCAGCTCCCGACAGGGTGCCACCGGGGAGCTGTTTTTT. It translates to CASSSRQGATGELFF.